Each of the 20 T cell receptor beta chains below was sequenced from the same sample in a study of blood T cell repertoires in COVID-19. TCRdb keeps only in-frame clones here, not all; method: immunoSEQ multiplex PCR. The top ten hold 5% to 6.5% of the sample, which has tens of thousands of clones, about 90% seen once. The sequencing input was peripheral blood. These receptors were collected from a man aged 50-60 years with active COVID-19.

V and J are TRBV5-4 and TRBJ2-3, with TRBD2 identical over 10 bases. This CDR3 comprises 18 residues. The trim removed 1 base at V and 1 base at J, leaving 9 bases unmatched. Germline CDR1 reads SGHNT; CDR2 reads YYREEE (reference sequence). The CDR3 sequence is CASSLLLAGIMGTDTQYF. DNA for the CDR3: TGTGCCAGCAGCTTGCTACTAGCGGGAATCATGGGCACAGATACGCAGTATTTT. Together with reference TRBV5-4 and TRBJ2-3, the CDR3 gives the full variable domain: ETGVTQSPTHLIKTRGQQVTLRCSSQSGHNTVSWYQQALGQGPQFIFQYYREEENGRGNFPPRFSGLQFPNYSSELNVNALELDDSALYLCASSLLLAGIMGTDTQYFGPGTRLTVL.

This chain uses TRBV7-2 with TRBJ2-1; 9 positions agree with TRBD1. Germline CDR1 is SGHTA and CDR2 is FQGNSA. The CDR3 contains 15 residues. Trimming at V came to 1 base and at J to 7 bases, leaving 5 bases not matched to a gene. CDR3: CASSLVGTGMNEQFF. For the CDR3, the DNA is TGTGCCAGCAGCTTAGTGGGGACAGGGATGAATGAGCAGTTCTTC.

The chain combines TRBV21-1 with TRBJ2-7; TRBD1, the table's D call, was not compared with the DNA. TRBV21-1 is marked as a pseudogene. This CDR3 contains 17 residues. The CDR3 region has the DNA TGTGCCAGCAGCGCCCGAGGAGGACAGGGGGTGACCTACGAGCAGTACTTC. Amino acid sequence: CASSARGGQGVTYEQYF.

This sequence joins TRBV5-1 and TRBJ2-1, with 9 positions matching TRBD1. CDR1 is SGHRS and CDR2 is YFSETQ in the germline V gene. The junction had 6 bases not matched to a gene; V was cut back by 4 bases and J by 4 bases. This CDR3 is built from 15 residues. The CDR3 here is CASSLGQGIYNEQFF. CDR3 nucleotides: TGCGCCAGCAGCCTAGGACAGGGGATATACAATGAGCAGTTCTTC.

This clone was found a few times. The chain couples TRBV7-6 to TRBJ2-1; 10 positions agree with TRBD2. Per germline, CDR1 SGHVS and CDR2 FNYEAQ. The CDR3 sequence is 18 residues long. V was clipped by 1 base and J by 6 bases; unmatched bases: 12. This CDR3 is CASSLGAGSPSGGNEQFF. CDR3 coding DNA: TGTGCCAGCAGCTTAGGGGCAGGTAGCCCTAGCGGGGGCAATGAGCAGTTCTTC.

The CDR3 bases are TGTGCCAGCAGTTACGGGGGTGCTCAGCCCCAGCATTTT. Its protein is CASSYGGAQPQHF. The chain links TRBV12-3 or TRBV12-4 to TRBJ1-5, with D perhaps TRBD1 (5 bases). V gave up 4 bases and J gave up 6 bases, with 10 bases separating them. The CDR3 runs 13 residues.

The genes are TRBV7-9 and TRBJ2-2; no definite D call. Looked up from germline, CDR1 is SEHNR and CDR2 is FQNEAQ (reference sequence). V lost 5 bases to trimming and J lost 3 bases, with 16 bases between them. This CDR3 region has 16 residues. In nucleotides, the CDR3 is TGTGCCAGCAGCCAAACCCGCCCGGGTTACACCGGGGAGCTGTTTTTT. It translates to CASSQTRPGYTGELFF.

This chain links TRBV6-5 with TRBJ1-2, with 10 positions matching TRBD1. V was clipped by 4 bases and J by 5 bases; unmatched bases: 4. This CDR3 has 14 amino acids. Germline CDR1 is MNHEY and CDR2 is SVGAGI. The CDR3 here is CASSSGTGEYGYTF. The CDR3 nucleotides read TGTGCCAGCAGTTCCGGGACAGGGGAATATGGCTACACCTTC.

This CDR3 is CASSSRGGYGYTF. In DNA, the CDR3 is TGTGCCAGCAGCAGTCGCGGGGGCTATGGCTACACCTTC. The chain is built from TRBV11-3 and TRBJ1-2; possible D gene TRBD1, 5 bases. The CDR3 covers 13 residues. Per germline, CDR1 SGHNT and CDR2 YENEEA. With 5 bases removed from V and 4 bases from J, the gap between germline ends came to 11 bases.

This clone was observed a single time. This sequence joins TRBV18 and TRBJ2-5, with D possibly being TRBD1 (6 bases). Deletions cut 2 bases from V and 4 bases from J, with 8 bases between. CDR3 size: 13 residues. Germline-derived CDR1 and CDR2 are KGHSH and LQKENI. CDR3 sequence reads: CASSPGGVETQYF. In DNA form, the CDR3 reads TGTGCCAGCTCACCAGGGGGCGTAGAGACCCAGTACTTC.

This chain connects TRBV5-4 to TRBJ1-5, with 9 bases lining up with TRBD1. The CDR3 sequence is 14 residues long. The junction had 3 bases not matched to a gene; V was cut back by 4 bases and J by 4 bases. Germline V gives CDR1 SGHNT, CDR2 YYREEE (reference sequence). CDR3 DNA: TGTGCCAGCAGCAAGGACAGGGGAAATCAGCCCCAGCATTTT. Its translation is CASSKDRGNQPQHF.

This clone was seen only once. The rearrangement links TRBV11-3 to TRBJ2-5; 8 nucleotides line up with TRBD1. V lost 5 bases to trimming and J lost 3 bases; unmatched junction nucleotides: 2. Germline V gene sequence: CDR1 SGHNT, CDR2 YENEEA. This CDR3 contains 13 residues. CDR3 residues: CASSRQGKETQYF. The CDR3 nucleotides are TGTGCCAGCAGCCGACAGGGGAAAGAGACCCAGTACTTC.

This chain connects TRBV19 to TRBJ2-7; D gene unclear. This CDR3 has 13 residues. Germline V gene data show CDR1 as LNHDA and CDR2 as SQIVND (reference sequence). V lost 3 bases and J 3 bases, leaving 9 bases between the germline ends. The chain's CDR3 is CASSIAVGYEQYF. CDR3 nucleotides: TGTGCCAGTAGTATCGCGGTTGGCTACGAGCAGTACTTC.

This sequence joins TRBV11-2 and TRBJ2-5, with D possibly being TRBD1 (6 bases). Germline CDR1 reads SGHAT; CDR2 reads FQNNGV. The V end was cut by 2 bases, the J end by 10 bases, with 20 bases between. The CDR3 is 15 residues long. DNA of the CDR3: TGTGCCAGCAGCTTACAAACAGGGCCCGTGGGGGACCAGTACTTC. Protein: CASSLQTGPVGDQYF.

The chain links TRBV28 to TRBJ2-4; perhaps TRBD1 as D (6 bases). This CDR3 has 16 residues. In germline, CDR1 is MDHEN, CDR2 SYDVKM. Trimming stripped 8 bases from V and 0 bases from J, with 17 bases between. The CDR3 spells CASGSSGHLAKNIQYF. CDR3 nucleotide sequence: TGTGCCAGCGGGTCATCGGGACACTTAGCCAAAAACATTCAGTACTTC.

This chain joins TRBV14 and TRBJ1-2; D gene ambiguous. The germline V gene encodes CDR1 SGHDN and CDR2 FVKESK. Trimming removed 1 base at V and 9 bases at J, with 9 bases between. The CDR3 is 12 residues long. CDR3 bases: TGTGCCAGCAGCCAAGGGGCCGCGAGCTACACCTTC. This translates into CASSQGAASYTF.

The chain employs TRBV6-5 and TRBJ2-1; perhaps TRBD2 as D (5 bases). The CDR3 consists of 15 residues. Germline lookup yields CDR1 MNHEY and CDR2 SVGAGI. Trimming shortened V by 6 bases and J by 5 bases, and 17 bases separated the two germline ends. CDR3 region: CASRQVANYNNEQFF. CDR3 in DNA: TGTGCCAGCAGGCAAGTAGCGAATTACAACAATGAGCAGTTCTTC.

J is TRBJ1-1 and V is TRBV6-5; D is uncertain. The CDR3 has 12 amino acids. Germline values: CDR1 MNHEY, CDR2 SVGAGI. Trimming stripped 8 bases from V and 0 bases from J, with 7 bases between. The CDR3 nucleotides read TGTGCCAGCGGGCAGATGAACACTGAAGCTTTCTTT. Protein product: CASGQMNTEAFF.

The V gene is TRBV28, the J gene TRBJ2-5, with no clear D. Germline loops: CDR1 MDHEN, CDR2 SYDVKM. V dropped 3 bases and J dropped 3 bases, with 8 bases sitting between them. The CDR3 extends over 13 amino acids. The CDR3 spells CASSLNGEETQYF. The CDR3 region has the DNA TGTGCCAGCAGTTTGAACGGTGAAGAGACCCAGTACTTC.

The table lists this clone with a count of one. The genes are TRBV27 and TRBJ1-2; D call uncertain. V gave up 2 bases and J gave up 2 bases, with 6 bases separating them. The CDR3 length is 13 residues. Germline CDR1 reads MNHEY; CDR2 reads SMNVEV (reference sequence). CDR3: CASSLNRNYGYTF. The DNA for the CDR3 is TGTGCCAGCAGTTTAAACAGAAACTATGGCTACACCTTC.